This T cell receptor beta chain was sequenced for a study of blood T cell repertoires in COVID-19. In the study overall: Sites in the United States, Italy and Spain provided acute and convalescent COVID-19 samples. PBMCs, B-cell-depleted T cells, or T cells provided the cDNA or gDNA that made up the material.

This CDR3 has 16 amino acids. The germline CDR1 and CDR2 sequences are MDHEN and SYDVKM. J gave up 2 bases and V 6 bases, and 4 bases lay outside the gene matches. Original processing notes: It was from reference gene primer amplification that nucleated cell counts were estimated. TCRdb's table, derived via immunoSEQ multiplex PCR, lists solely in-frame clones and lacks some. D and trimming were read from the DNA, whereas the V and J calls and clone size are those reported in that table. The repertoire holds 110,000 to 150,000 clones, with approximately 80% as singletons. This chain uses TRBV28 with TRBJ2-1, with 13 bases identical to TRBD2. The sequenced sample consisted of peripheral blood. The TCR was taken from a human donor in a cohort sampled during active COVID-19. The CDR3 sequence is CASSRTSGRAYNEQFF. The CDR3 coding sequence is TGTGCCAGCAGCCGAACTAGCGGGAGGGCCTACAATGAGCAGTTCTTC.